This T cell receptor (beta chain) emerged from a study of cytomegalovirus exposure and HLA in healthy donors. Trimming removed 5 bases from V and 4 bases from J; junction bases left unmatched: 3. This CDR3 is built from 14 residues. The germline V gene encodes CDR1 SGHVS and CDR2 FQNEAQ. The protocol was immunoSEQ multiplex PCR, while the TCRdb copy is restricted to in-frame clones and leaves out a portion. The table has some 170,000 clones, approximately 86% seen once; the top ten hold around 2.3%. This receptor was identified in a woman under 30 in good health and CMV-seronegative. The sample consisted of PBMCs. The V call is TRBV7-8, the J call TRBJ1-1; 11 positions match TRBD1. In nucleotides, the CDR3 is TGTGCCAGCAGCGCAGGACAGGGGGCCACTGAAGCTTTCTTT. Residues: CASSAGQGATEAFF.